The 26 T cell receptor beta chains below were found in one sample sequenced in a study of blood T cell repertoires in COVID-19. Assay used: immunoSEQ multiplex PCR; TCRdb lists only in-frame clones, some missing. This sample has approximately 97,000 clones, with approximately 85% found just once. Sequencing was performed on peripheral blood. These receptors were collected from a human donor in a cohort sampled during active COVID-19.

The V call is TRBV5-1, the J call TRBJ2-7; 8 positions agree with TRBD2. Germline lookup yields CDR1 SGHRS and CDR2 YFSETQ. Unmatched junction bases numbered 3, after V lost 0 bases and J lost 1 base. This CDR3 has 15 amino acids. CDR3 nucleotides: TGCGCCAGCAGCTTGGTGTTAGCGGGATCCTACGAGCAGTACTTC. It translates to CASSLVLAGSYEQYF.

The V and J genes are TRBV4-1 and TRBJ2-1, with a possible D match to TRBD2 (6 bases). The CDR3 consists of 15 residues. CDR1 is MGHRA and CDR2 is YSYEKL in the germline V gene. Trimming left V 0 bases short and J 0 bases short, with 6 bases between. CDR3 nucleotides: TGCGCCAGCAGCCAAGACGGGAGCTCCTACAATGAGCAGTTCTTC. Translation gives CASSQDGSSYNEQFF.

Only a few counts were recorded for this clone. This sample includes further DNA sequences coding for the same CDR3. The V gene is TRBV5-1, the J gene TRBJ2-3; TRBD1 aligns across 12 bases. The ends lost 4 bases at V and 1 base at J; junction bases unmatched: 4. The CDR3 runs 16 residues. The germline gives CDR1 SGHRS, CDR2 YFSETQ. The CDR3: CASSPGQGAGTDTQYF. Here the CDR3 DNA reads TGCGCCAGCAGCCCGGGACAGGGGGCAGGCACAGATACGCAGTATTTT.

The chain is built from TRBV5-8 and TRBJ1-5; possible D gene TRBD1, 5 bases. Germline lookup yields CDR1 SGHTS and CDR2 YDEGEE. This CDR3 spans 15 amino acids. Deletions cut 0 bases from V and 0 bases from J, with 7 bases between. The CDR3 here is CASSLAGVSNQPQHF. The CDR3 DNA sequence: TGTGCCAGCAGCTTGGCGGGGGTTAGCAATCAGCCCCAGCATTTT.

This chain uses TRBV13 with TRBJ2-1; TRBD2 agrees at 7 bases. CDR1 and CDR2 from the germline V gene are PRHDT and FYEKMQ (reference sequence). Trimming removed 2 bases from V and 10 bases from J; junction bases left unmatched: 11. This CDR3 is built from 15 residues. CDR3 loop: CASSLSSGLMVEQFF. CDR3 DNA: TGTGCCAGCAGCTTAAGTAGCGGGTTGATGGTCGAGCAGTTCTTC. The full variable domain, completed using reference TRBV13 and TRBJ2-1, is AAGVIQSPRHLIKEKRETATLKCYPIPRHDTVYWYQQGPGQDPQFLISFYEKMQSDKGSIPDRFSAQQFSDYHSELNMSSLELGDSALYFCASSLSSGLMVEQFFGPGTRLTVL.

V gene TRBV28 combines with J gene TRBJ1-1; D might be TRBD1 (5 bases). The CDR3 extends over 14 amino acids. Germline lookup yields CDR1 MDHEN and CDR2 SYDVKM. Trimming left V 4 bases short and J 3 bases short, with 12 bases between. The CDR3 is CASSSAPGYTEAFF. For the CDR3, the DNA is TGTGCCAGCAGTTCAGCCCCAGGGTACACTGAAGCTTTCTTT.

The V and J genes are TRBV4-3 and TRBJ2-7; 7 nucleotides match TRBD1. The CDR3 length is 15 residues. V was pared by 1 base and J by 0 bases, with 3 bases of the junction left unmatched. Germline CDR1 LGHNA, CDR2 YSLEER. CDR3 bases: TGCGCCAGCAGCCAAGGACAGGGTAGCTCCTACGAGCAGTACTTC. Translated: CASSQGQGSSYEQYF.

This chain links TRBV11-3 with TRBJ2-3, with TRBD2 matching 7 bases. The V gene end was trimmed by 2 bases and the J gene end by 2 bases; junction bases not matched to a gene: 4. From germline, CDR1 is SGHNT and CDR2 YENEEA. The CDR3 is 15 amino acids. Written as DNA, the CDR3 is TGTGCCAGCAGCTTAAACCGGGACTACACAGATACGCAGTATTTT. This gives the protein CASSLNRDYTDTQYF.

The J gene is TRBJ2-3, the V gene TRBV30; 9 nucleotides match TRBD2. Germline V lookup: CDR1 GTSNPN, CDR2 SVGIG (reference sequence). The length of the CDR3 is 15 residues. Trimming took 3 bases from V and 4 from J; bases not matched to a gene: 8. CDR3 nucleotide sequence: TGTGCCTGGAGAGGCAAGGGACTAGCTTCAGATACGCAGTATTTT. The encoded protein is CAWRGKGLASDTQYF.

The rearrangement uses TRBV24-1 and TRBJ1-1, with D uncertain. V lost 2 bases and J lost 8, with 11 bases in between. The CDR3 loop spans 13 amino acids. Germline V lookup: CDR1 KGHDR, CDR2 SFDVKD. The CDR3 coding sequence is TGTGCCACCAGTGATTCCCCTGGGGAGGAAGCTTTCTTT. Its protein is CATSDSPGEEAFF.

The chain is built from TRBV5-1 and TRBJ2-7, with 10 bases identical to TRBD1. V shed 4 bases and J 9 bases; nucleotides not matched to a gene: 16. The CDR3 length is 16 residues. CDR1 is SGHRS and CDR2 is YFSETQ in the germline V gene. The CDR3 is CASSPDRDRGALGQYF. DNA of the CDR3: TGCGCCAGCAGCCCAGACCGGGACAGGGGAGCCCTTGGGCAGTACTTC.

The chain couples TRBV27 to TRBJ1-2; D is unclear. Germline V gene data show CDR1 as MNHEY and CDR2 as SMNVEV (reference sequence). The V end lost 2 bases, the J end lost 7 bases, and 11 bases lay between the germline ends. The CDR3 length is 13 residues. The CDR3 spells CASSLNPRGGYTF. DNA of the CDR3: TGTGCCAGCAGTTTAAACCCTCGGGGTGGCTACACCTTC.

This clone was found once. The chain is built from TRBV30 and TRBJ1-3; D is uncertain. Germline CDR1 GTSNPN, CDR2 SVGIG (reference sequence). The CDR3 covers 13 residues. With 1 base removed from V and 4 bases from J, the gap between germline ends came to 8 bases. CDR3 sequence (DNA): TGTGCCTGGAGTGCTGGGCAGGGAAACACCATATATTTT. Its translation: CAWSAGQGNTIYF.

The gene calls are TRBV13 and TRBJ1-2; TRBD1 matches at 10 bases. The germline gives CDR1 PRHDT, CDR2 FYEKMQ (reference sequence). Trimming removed 5 bases from V and 6 bases from J; junction bases left unmatched: 9. The CDR3 loop spans 15 amino acids. The CDR3 reads CASSDGTGAGDGYTF. In DNA form, the CDR3 reads TGTGCCAGCAGCGACGGGACAGGGGCTGGTGATGGCTACACCTTC.

This clone appeared once. This chain links TRBV3-1 (or the pseudogene TRBV3-2) with TRBJ2-5, with D perhaps TRBD1 (5 bases). There are 20 residues in the CDR3. Trimming left V 5 bases short and J 2 bases short, with 30 bases between. The germline V gene has CDR1 LGHDT and CDR2 YNNKEL (reference sequence). The CDR3: CASSFRTKDTIKSLQETQYF. For the CDR3, the DNA is TGTGCCAGCAGCTTTCGGACAAAAGACACTATTAAGAGCTTGCAAGAGACCCAGTACTTC.

The rearrangement links TRBV7-9 to TRBJ2-1; 12 bases agree with TRBD2. The CDR3 consists of 14 residues. Trimming removed 5 bases from V and 14 bases from J; junction bases left unmatched: 10. Germline CDR1 and CDR2: SEHNR and FQNEAQ (reference sequence). The DNA of the CDR3 is TGTGCCAGCAGCCGACTAGCGGGAGAAGGACGGGAGTTCTTC. It specifies CASSRLAGEGREFF.

The V call is TRBV19, the J call TRBJ2-5; no firm D call. Germline V lookup: CDR1 LNHDA, CDR2 SQIVND (reference sequence). Between the trimmed V and J ends, which lost 4 bases and 2 bases, there was a span of 8 bases. This CDR3 spans 13 amino acids. The CDR3 loop reads CASSNPGQETQYF. CDR3 nucleotide sequence: TGTGCCAGTAGTAATCCAGGACAAGAGACCCAGTACTTC. Full variable domain (remainder filled in from reference TRBV19 and TRBJ2-5): DGGITQSPKYLFRKEGQNVTLSCEQNLNHDAMYWYRQDPGQGLRLIYYSQIVNDFQKGDIAEGYSVSREKKESFPLTVTSAQKNPTAFYLCASSNPGQETQYFGPGTRLLVL.

The chain links TRBV30 to TRBJ2-1; 7 bases match TRBD2. Germline trimming cut 1 base from V and 6 bases from J; bases unmatched to any gene: 3. CDR1 is GTSNPN, CDR2 SVGIG, per germline (reference sequence). CDR3 size: 13 residues. The CDR3 reads CAWSGLAANEQFF. CDR3 nucleotides: TGTGCCTGGAGTGGGCTAGCGGCCAATGAGCAGTTCTTC. Full variable domain (missing parts from reference TRBV30 and TRBJ2-1): SQTIHQWPATLVQPVGSPLSLECTVEGTSNPNLYWYRQAAGRGLQLLFYSVGIGQISSEVPQNLSASRPQDRQFILSSKKLLLSDSGFYLCAWSGLAANEQFFGPGTRLTVL.

The chain is built from TRBV5-1 and TRBJ2-2; D might be TRBD2 (5 bases). The V and J ends lost 2 bases and 6 bases respectively, with 14 bases between them. This CDR3 is 15 amino acids long. The germline V gene has CDR1 SGHRS and CDR2 YFSETQ. In nucleotides, the CDR3 is TGCGCCAGCAGCTTTGACGGGGATGAGGCCGGGGAGCTGTTTTTT. This codes for CASSFDGDEAGELFF.

The J gene is TRBJ2-1, the V gene TRBV7-2, with 10 bases aligning to TRBD1. Trimming cost V 2 bases and J 8 bases; bases outside gene matches: 9. The CDR3 extends over 16 amino acids. CDR1 is SGHTA, CDR2 FQGNSA, per germline. CDR3 loop: CASSLTGTGVWDEQFF. Here the CDR3 DNA reads TGTGCCAGCAGCTTAACCGGGACAGGGGTGTGGGATGAGCAGTTCTTC.

This chain uses TRBV29-1 with TRBJ2-7, with D uncertain. The V gene lost 7 bases and the J gene lost 7 bases, with 17 bases spanning the gap. From germline, CDR1 is SQVTM and CDR2 ANQGSEA. This CDR3 spans 12 amino acids. CDR3 loop: CSASTWLEEQYF. The CDR3 DNA sequence: TGCAGCGCTAGTACATGGTTGGAGGAGCAGTACTTC.

The V gene is TRBV6-5, the J gene TRBJ2-7, with 7 bases lining up with TRBD2. Unmatched junction bases numbered 10, after V lost 4 bases and J lost 1 base. CDR3 length: 16 residues. CDR1 MNHEY and CDR2 SVGAGI come from the germline V gene. The CDR3 protein is CASSSPQRDLSYEQYF. CDR3 sequence (DNA): TGTGCCAGCAGTTCCCCTCAGCGGGACCTATCCTACGAGCAGTACTTC.

A few counts support this clone. This rearrangement joins TRBV2 to TRBJ2-3; TRBD1 matches at 9 bases. The CDR3 spans 14 residues. Germline values: CDR1 SNHLY, CDR2 FYNNEI. The ends lost 6 bases at V and 1 base at J; junction bases unmatched: 2. The CDR3 region has the DNA TGTGCCAGCAGATGGACAGGGGGCACAGATACGCAGTATTTT. It specifies CASRWTGGTDTQYF.

The chain employs TRBV11-1 and TRBJ2-1, with 7 bases identical to TRBD2. The germline gives CDR1 SGHAT, CDR2 FQDESV (reference sequence). J lost 6 bases, V lost 5 bases, and 7 bases had no gene match. The length of the CDR3 is 14 residues. The CDR3 spells CASSQEAGTNEQFF. The DNA for the CDR3 is TGTGCCAGCAGCCAGGAAGCGGGAACCAATGAGCAGTTCTTC.

The chain is built from TRBV19 and TRBJ1-4; 9 bases are a match to TRBD1. Germline-derived CDR1 and CDR2 are LNHDA and SQIVND (reference sequence). This CDR3 contains 13 residues. Trimming removed 7 bases from V and 8 bases from J; junction bases left unmatched: 5. The CDR3 is CASTDRGDEKLFF. The CDR3 DNA is TGTGCCAGTACCGACAGGGGGGACGAAAAACTGTTTTTT.

The CDR3 loop is CASRRTLAGAGDTQYF. In DNA form, the CDR3 reads TGCGCCAGCAGACGGACTCTAGCGGGAGCCGGAGATACGCAGTATTTT. V and J are TRBV4-1 and TRBJ2-3; 10 bases are a match to TRBD2. Germline CDR1 reads MGHRA; CDR2 reads YSYEKL. V shed 6 bases and J 5 bases; nucleotides not matched to a gene: 11. CDR3 length: 16 amino acids.